This T cell receptor beta chain is drawn from a study of cytomegalovirus exposure and HLA in healthy donors (dated by TCRdb to 2017 to 2019). As for the study more broadly: In an earlier analysis of several hundred of the donors, 250 to 300 Gb of sequence data and approximately 120 million unique TCR beta sequences from 150 million to 200 million T cells were reported. In the later analysis, no new phenotypic data were used to find candidate immune exposures; instead, reliance was placed on TCR beta sequences and their occurrence across donors. Donor age, sex, ethnicity and CMV serostatus were compiled together with the repertoire data. In an earlier analysis of a few hundred of the donors, high-throughput TCR beta sequencing was used to judge whether each TCR beta V gene segment behaved as functional or pseudogenic. To predict cytomegalovirus infection status, the study combined high-throughput TCR immunosequencing, statistical association of individual TCRs with disease status, and machine learning. Using immunosequencing, the study profiled T cell repertoires from 666 subjects and related those repertoires to cytomegalovirus serostatus. The number of typed donors differed by locus: roughly 629-630 for A, B, C, DRB1 and DQB1; roughly 510 for DQA1; approximately 600 for DPA1; and about 450 for DPB1. Among the approximately 420 genotyped donors, approximately 77% belonged to the genetic ancestry cluster associated with self-reported Caucasian donors. Because of strong linkage in the cohort, roughly five DR-DQ haplotypes were treated as single units for association and clustering. In a later genetic analysis, genome-wide SNP genotypes for about 65% of the roughly 670 donors were used, and that subset was treated as a discovery cohort. Both class I and class II loci were covered by HLA typing, at four-digit resolution. A later analysis re-examined previously published TCR beta repertoires from about 700 donors and added high-resolution HLA genotyping to investigate patterns of TCR occurrence. Every repertoire in the discovery cohort had been generated on one and the same sequencing platform. About 280 gigabases of sequencing data and 70 million to 100 million unique TCR sequences made up an early release that covered approximately 700 HLA-typed donors. Among some 410 genotyped donors of the cohort, an average of 235,054 unique TCR beta nucleotide sequences were sequenced per donor, around a sixth of them non-productive. The study aimed to test whether cataloging public T cell receptors could reveal signatures of past pathogen exposure. In addition to the first cohort of several hundred subjects, a separate validation cohort of approximately 120 different subjects was used. Points the paper makes about the study in general: A later analysis associated 15,000 to 20,000 TCR beta sequences with specific HLA alleles at a false discovery rate of 0.05. Linkage disequilibrium might explain the correlated functional status among segregating V segments, but an unknown experimental factor could not be ruled out. The classifier was reported to diagnose cytomegalovirus status with high specificity and sensitivity in both the original and validation cohorts. A cluster of highly shared sequence variants was judged likely to represent a technical artifact of the sequencing pipeline. In a later analysis, HLA-associated TCR beta chains were found to be more clonally expanded and to have lower generation probabilities than equally common non-associated chains. In an earlier analysis of fewer than 700 of the donors, most TCR beta V segments appeared in productive rearrangements about 87% or about 30% of the time, broadly matching IMGT annotations. A further reported finding was that TCR beta sequences accurately predicted the HLA-A and HLA-B alleles for most subjects in the first cohort. Approximately 16 rarely observed V segments, including chromosome 9 orphons, were excluded from the earlier analysis of almost 600 of the donors because counts were too low. In vitro tests confirmed that a few of the cytomegalovirus-associated TCR beta chains recognize cytomegalovirus antigens. Some IMGT-functional V segments, including TRBV6-2 and TRBV6-3, could not be distinguished by the 87-base-pair reads and were therefore excluded. Immune exposure information for the cohort was limited to CMV serostatus. Roughly uniform sequencing depth across donors was assumed in presence/absence analyses, although this assumption may not hold. It was suggested by the authors that the approach could potentially be generalized to other disease states and immunological phenotypes. The cohort was sequenced for TCR beta chains only, and without alpha or paired-chain data the features that could be detected were limited. A later analysis found that TCR association rates varied across HLA loci, with DRB1 alleles showing the most associated TCRs and HLA-C alleles the fewest. A later genetic analysis reported fewer N-insertions in productive TCRs among donors in an Asian-associated ancestry cluster than the approximately 700-donor mean. Strong co-occurrence of HLA alleles, especially DR and DQ, made assigning TCR associations to individual alleles difficult. Because HLA typing was unavailable for some donors at each locus, only the typed subset was used in association tests. A total of 150 to 200 TCR beta chains were listed by the study as associated with cytomegalovirus. According to a later analysis, parvovirus B19, influenza, CMV and Epstein-Barr virus appeared linked to several top co-occurrence clusters. According to a later analysis, most CMV-associated TCR beta chains appeared to be HLA-restricted, and the HLA associations seemed to be driven largely by CMV exposure. A later genetic analysis associated a missense DCLRE1C variant with V-gene and J-gene trimming of TCR beta chains, and an independent cohort replicated the association. While some public TCRs were present in many individuals, most TCR sequences turned up only very rarely across donors.

Trimming removed 4 bases from V and 6 bases from J, leaving 13 bases between the germline ends. Via the germline V gene, CDR1 is ENHRY and CDR2 SYGVKD. Spanning cysteine to phenylalanine, the CDR3 consists of 14 amino acids. The read is trimmed to its CDR3 DNA, 42 bases read in frame from base 1. In total, more than 500 healthy bone marrow donors made up the cohort. Cohort members were all nominally healthy when sampled, although unrecorded immune exposures were likely present. The donor was CMV seronegative and was included in the group of a few hundred seronegative cohort members. A peripheral blood sample was collected from each donor, and TCR beta sequencing was performed on peripheral blood mononuclear cells. The Qiagen DNeasy Blood Extraction Kit was used to extract genomic DNA from the blood cell samples. This clone has just one count. Its antigen remains unidentified. Per-nucleotide qualities are absent, and no much larger clonotype sits a single base away.

Libraries were made using the immunoSEQ multiplex PCR assay. For the multiplex PCR, a mixture combining 60 forward primers for TCR Vbeta segments and 13 reverse primers for TCR Jbeta segments was used. A multiplex PCR assay on genomic DNA amplified the CDR3 region of rearranged TCR beta genes. Amplified TCR beta libraries were sequenced as 87-base-pair reads on the Illumina HiSeq System. As for the original processing: A later analysis counted about 80 million unique TCR beta chains across the 670 or so repertoires, and some 11 million of these chains were shared by at least two donors. Raw reads were error-corrected and collapsed into unique sequences by a nearest-neighbor algorithm in which closely related sequences were merged to remove PCR and sequencing errors. To assign V, D and J gene segments, CDR3 sequences were aligned to IMGT reference sequences. For a sequence to be retained, a match of at least six nucleotides to both a V gene segment and a J gene segment was required. A rearrangement was called productive if the CDR3 had no stop codons and remained in frame with V and J, and every other rearrangement was called non-productive. Following IMGT convention, CDR3 was defined as the stretch from the second conserved V-encoded cysteine up to the conserved J-encoded phenylalanine. The earlier analysis of a few hundred of the donors excluded any sequence lacking an unambiguous match to a single V gene segment. An earlier analysis of under 750 of the donors called V segments functional above 56.7% productive rearrangements and segregating when the between-donor standard deviation exceeded 5%. To diagnose cytomegalovirus status from the catalog of TCR beta chain sequences, a statistical classification framework was built. In a later analysis, TCR nucleotide sequences were compared against IMGT/GENE-DB human TR gene sequences so that V and J genes could be assigned. In a later analysis, CDR3 sequences and most-parsimonious VDJ recombination scenarios were assigned using the TCRdist pipeline. In a later analysis, every TCR beta chain was defined by the combination of its CDR3 amino acid sequence and its V-gene family, and reads without a unique V-gene family were dropped. As a way to deal with suspected cross-contamination and a sequencing artifact, a later analysis dropped nearly 600 nucleotide sequences that were highly shared and had low generation probability. In a later analysis, a clonal expansion index was calculated for each public chain from normalized within-repertoire ranks of inferred template counts. Generation probabilities in a later analysis came from a VDJ recombination model fitted to out-of-frame rearrangements, and those results were checked against IGoR. In a later analysis, hypergeometric tests were used to score TCR-TCR, TCR-HLA and TCR-CMV co-occurrence, with a repertoire-size bias correction applied to TCR pairs. A later analysis estimated false discovery rates by permuting HLA or CMV assignments 20 times. In a later analysis, co-occurring TCRs were grouped using DBSCAN, with TCRdist sequence similarity added in when clustering inside HLA-allele-positive subsets. For co-occurrence clustering, repertoires with fewer than 30,000 or more than 120,000 public chains were excluded, along with roughly five repertoires with anomalous nucleotide sharing. In its TCRdb copy, this immuneACCESS table keeps in-frame sequences only and misses some clones. Where compared with another copy, unresolved V genes explain less than half of these, and the others have no known cause. V, J and clone size derive from that table, while D and trimming were established from the DNA sequence. The sample data list about 190,000 clones, and roughly three quarters of these were observed just once. 1.6% of the sample goes to the ten largest clones.

This TCR was recovered from a woman under 30 in good health and CMV-seronegative. The sample taken for sequencing was PBMCs. The chain joins TRBV10-3 to TRBJ1-5; the D gene is possibly TRBD1, with 6 bases matching. Here is the DNA: TGTGCCATCAGTGGGGGGCAGGGTGGTCAGCCCCAGCATTTT. Translated, this gives CAISGGQGGQPQHF.